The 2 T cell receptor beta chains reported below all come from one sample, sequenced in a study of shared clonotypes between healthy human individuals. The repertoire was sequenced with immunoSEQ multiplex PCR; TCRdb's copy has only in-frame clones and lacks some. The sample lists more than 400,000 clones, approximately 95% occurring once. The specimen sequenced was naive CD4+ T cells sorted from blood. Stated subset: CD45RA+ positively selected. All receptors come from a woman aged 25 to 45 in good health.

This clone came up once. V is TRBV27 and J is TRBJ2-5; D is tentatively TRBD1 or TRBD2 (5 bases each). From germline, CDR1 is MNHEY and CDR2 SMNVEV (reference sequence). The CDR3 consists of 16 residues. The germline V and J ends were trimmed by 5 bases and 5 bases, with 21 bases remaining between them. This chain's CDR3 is CASSQEPTAVMETQYF. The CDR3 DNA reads TGTGCCAGCAGTCAGGAGCCGACAGCGGTTATGGAGACCCAGTACTTC.

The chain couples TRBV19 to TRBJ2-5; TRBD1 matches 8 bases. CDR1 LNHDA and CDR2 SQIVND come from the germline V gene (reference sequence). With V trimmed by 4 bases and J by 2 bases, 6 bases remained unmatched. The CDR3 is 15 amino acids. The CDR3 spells CASSRLGQEQETQYF. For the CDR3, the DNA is TGTGCCAGTAGTAGATTGGGACAGGAACAAGAGACCCAGTACTTC.